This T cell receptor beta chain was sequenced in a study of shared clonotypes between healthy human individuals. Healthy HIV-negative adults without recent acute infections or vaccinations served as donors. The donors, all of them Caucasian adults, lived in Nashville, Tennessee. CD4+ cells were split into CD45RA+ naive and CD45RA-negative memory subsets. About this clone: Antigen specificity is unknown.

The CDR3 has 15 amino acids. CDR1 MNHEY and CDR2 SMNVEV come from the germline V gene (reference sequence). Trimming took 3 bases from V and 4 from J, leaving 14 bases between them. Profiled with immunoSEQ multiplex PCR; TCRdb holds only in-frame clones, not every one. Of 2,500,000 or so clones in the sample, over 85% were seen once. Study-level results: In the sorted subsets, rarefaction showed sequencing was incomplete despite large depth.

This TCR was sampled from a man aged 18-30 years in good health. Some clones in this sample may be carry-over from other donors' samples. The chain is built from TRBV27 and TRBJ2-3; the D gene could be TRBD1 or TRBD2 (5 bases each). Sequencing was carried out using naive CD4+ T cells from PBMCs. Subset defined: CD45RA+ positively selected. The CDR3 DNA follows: TGTGCCAGCAGTTTCCGGGACGGGGAGCCAGATACGCAGTATTTT. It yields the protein CASSFRDGEPDTQYF.